This T cell receptor (beta chain) derives from a study of T cells in localized non-small cell lung cancer. Overall study findings and caveats: Because only a single region of the tumor was sequenced, heterogeneity remains possible. Uninvolved adjacent lung showed higher T cell clonality than tumor.

This clone was observed once. As yet, its antigen is unknown. Repertoires were generated with immunoSEQ multiplex PCR, while TCRdb's copy carries only in-frame clones and drops some. The sample gives some 25,000 clones, around 93% of which show up once; about 4% is in the top ten. The germline V gene encodes CDR1 GTSNPN and CDR2 SVGIG (reference sequence). This CDR3 contains 15 residues. V was cut by 3 bases and J by 0 bases, with 14 bases left in between. Sequenced material: peripheral blood, taken before any cancer treatment. The TCR originated in a female donor older than 55 with stage II squamous cell lung carcinoma. The chain joins TRBV30 to TRBJ1-1; no clear D gene. CDR3 region: CAWRSSKLMNTEAFF. For the CDR3, the DNA is TGTGCCTGGAGATCGTCGAAACTCATGAACACTGAAGCTTTCTTT.